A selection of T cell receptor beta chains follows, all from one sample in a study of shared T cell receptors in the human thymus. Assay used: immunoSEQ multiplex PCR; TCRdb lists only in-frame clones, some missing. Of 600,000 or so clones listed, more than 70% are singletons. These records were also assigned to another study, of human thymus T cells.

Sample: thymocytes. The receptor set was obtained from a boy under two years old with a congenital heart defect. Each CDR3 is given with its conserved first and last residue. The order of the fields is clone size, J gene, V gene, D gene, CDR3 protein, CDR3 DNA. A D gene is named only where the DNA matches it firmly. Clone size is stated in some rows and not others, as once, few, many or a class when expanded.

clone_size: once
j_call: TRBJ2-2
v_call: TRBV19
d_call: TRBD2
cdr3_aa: CASSMGLANTGELFF
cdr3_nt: TGTGCCAGTAGTATGGGACTAGCGAACACCGGGGAGCTGTTTTTT

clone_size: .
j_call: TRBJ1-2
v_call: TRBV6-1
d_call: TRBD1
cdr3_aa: CASRSGQAPGYTF
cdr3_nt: TGTGCCAGCAGATCCGGACAGGCGCCTGGCTACACCTTC

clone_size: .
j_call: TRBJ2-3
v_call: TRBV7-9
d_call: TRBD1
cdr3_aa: CASSPKWGTGADTQYF
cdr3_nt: TGTGCCAGCAGCCCTAAATGGGGCACAGGGGCAGATACGCAGTATTTT

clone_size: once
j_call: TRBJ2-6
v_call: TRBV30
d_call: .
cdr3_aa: CAWGHSRSGANVLTF
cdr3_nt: TGTGCCTGGGGGCACAGCCGCTCTGGGGCCAACGTCCTGACTTTC

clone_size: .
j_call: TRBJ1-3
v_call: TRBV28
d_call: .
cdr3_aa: CASSRPGGRLSIYF
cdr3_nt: TGTGCCAGCAGTCGGCCGGGGGGCCGGTTGTCCATATATTTT

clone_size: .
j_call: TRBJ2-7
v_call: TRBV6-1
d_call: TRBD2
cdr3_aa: CASSEDQRGGREQYF
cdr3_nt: TGTGCCAGCAGTGAAGATCAGCGGGGGGGCCGCGAGCAGTACTTC

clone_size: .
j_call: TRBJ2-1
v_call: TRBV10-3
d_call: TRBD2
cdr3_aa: CAISVKGYNGRDSSYNEQFF
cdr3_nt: TGTGCCATCAGTGTCAAAGGCTATAACGGGAGGGATAGCTCCTACAATGAGCAGTTCTTC

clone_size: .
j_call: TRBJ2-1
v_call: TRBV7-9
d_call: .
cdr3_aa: CASSRGGEGSSYNEQFF
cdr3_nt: TGTGCCAGCAGCCGAGGGGGGGAGGGGAGCTCCTACAATGAGCAGTTCTTC

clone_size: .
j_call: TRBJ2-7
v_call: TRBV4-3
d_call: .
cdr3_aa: CASSQGRGIYEQYF
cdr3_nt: TGCGCCAGCAGCCAAGGCAGGGGTATATACGAGCAGTACTTC

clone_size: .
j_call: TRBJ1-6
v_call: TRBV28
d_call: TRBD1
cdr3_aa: CATRTGYNSPLHF
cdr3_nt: TGTGCCACCAGGACAGGGTATAATTCCCCCCTCCACTTT

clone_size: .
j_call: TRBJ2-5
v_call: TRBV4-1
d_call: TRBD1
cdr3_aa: CASSQDRGHGTQYF
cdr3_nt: TGCGCCAGCAGCCAGGACAGGGGACATGGGACCCAGTACTTC

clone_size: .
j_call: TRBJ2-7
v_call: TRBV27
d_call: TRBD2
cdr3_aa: CASSLHTHPRTSGSGSYEQYF
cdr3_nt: TGTGCCAGCAGTTTACATACTCATCCACGGACTAGCGGGAGTGGCTCCTACGAGCAGTACTTC

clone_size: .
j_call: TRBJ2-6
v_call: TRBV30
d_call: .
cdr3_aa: CAWSKPSGANVLTF
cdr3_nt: TGTGCCTGGAGTAAGCCCTCTGGGGCCAACGTCCTGACTTTC

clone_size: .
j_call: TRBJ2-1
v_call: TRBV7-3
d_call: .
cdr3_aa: CASSLTQTKDEQFF
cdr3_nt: TGTGCCAGCAGCTTAACACAGACAAAGGATGAGCAGTTCTTC

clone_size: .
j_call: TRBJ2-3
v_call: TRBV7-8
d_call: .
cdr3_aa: CASRSTMTRLGKHTDTQYF
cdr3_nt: TGTGCCAGCAGATCAACGATGACCCGCCTAGGAAAACACACAGATACGCAGTATTTT